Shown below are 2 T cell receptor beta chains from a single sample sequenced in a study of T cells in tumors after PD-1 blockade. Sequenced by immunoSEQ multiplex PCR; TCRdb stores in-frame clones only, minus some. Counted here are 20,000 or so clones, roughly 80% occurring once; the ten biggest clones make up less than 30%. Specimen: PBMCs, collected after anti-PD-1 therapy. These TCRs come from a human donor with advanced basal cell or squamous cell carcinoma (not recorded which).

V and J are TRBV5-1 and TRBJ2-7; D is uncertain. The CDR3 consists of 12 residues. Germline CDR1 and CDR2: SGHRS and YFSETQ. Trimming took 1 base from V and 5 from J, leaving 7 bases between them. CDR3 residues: CASSLFENEQYF. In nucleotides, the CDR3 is TGCGCCAGCAGCTTGTTCGAGAACGAGCAGTACTTC.

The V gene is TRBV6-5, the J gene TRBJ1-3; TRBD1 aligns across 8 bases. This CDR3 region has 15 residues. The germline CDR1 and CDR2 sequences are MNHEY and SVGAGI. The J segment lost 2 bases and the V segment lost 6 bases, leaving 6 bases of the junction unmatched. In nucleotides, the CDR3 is TGTGCCAGCAGAGCCCCGGACAGGGCTGGAAACACCATATATTTT. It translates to CASRAPDRAGNTIYF.